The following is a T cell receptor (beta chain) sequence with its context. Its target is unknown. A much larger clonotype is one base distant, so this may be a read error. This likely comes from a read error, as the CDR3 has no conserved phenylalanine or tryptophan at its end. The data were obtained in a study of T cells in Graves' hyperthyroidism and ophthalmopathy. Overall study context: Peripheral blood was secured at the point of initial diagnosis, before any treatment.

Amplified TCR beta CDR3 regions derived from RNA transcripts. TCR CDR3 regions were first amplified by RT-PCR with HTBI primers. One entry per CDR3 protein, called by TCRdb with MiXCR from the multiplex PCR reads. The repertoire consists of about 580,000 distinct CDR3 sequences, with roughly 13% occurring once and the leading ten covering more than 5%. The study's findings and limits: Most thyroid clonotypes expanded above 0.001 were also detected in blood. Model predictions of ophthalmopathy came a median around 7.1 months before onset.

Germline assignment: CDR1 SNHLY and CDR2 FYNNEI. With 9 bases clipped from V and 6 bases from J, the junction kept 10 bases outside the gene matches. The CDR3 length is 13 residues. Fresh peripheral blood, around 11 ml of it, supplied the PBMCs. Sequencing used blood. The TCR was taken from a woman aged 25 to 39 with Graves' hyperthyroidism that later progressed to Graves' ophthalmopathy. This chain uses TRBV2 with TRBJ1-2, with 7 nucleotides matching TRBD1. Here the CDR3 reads CARPRDSLNGYTL. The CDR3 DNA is TGTGCCAGACCAAGGGACAGTTTAAATGGCTACACCCTC.